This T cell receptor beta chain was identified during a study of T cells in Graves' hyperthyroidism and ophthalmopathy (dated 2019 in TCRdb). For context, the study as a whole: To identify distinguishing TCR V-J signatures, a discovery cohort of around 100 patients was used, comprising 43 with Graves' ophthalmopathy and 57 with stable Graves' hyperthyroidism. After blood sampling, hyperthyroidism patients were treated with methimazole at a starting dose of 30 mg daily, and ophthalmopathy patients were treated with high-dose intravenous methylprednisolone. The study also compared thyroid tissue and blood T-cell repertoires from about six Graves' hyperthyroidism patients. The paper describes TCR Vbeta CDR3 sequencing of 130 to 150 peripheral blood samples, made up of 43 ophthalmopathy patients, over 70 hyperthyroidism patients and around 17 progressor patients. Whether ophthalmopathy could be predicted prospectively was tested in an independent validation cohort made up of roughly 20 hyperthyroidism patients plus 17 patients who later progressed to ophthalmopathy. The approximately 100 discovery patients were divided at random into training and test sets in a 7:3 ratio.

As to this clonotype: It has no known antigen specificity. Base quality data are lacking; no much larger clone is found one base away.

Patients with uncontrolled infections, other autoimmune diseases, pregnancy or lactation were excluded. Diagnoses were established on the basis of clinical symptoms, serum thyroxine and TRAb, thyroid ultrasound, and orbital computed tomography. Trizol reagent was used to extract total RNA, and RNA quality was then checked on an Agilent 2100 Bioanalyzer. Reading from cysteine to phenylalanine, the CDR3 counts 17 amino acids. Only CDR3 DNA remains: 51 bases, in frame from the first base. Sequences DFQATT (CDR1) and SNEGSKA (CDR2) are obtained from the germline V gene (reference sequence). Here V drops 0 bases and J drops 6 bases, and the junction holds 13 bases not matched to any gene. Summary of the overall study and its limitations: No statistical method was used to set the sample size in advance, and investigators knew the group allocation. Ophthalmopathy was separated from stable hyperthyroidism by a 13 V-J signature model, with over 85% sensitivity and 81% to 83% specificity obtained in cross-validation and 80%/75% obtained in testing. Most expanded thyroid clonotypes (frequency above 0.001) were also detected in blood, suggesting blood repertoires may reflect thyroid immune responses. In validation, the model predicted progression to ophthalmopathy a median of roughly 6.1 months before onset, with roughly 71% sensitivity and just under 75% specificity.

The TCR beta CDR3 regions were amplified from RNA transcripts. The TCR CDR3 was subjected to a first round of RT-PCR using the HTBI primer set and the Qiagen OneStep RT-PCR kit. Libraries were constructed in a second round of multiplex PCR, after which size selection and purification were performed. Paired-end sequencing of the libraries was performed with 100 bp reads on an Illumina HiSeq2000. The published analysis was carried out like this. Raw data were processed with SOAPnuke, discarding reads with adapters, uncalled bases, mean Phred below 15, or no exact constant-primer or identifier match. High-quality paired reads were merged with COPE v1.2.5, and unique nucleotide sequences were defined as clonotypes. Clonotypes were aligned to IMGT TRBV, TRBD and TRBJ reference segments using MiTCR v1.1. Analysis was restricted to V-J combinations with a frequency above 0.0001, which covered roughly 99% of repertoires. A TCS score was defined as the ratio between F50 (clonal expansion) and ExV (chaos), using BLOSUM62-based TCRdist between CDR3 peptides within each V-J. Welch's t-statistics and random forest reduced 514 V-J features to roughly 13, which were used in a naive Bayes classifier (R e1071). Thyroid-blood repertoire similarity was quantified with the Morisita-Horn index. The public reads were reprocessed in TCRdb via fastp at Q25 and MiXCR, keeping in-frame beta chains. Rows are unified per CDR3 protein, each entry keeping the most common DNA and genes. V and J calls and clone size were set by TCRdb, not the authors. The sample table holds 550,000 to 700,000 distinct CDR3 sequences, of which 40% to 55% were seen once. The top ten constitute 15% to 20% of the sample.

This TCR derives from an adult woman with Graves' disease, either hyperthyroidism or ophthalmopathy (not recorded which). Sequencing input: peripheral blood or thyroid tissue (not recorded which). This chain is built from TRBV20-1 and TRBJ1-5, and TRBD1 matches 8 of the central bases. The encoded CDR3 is CSARDRHRRQGSQPQHF. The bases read TGCAGTGCTAGAGATCGCCATCGCAGACAGGGGAGTCAGCCCCAGCATTTT.